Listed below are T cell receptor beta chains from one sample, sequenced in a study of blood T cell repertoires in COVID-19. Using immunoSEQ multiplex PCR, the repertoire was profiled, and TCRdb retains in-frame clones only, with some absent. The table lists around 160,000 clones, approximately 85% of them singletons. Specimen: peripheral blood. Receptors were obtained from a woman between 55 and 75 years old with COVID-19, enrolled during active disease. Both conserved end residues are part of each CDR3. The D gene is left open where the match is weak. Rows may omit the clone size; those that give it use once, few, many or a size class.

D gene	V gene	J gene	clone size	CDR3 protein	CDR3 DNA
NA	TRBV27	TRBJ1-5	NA	CASSEGARQPQHF	TGTGCCAGCAGCGAAGGGGCGAGGCAGCCCCAGCATTTT
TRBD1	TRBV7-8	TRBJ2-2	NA	CASSPGTGWSRGAELFF	TGTGCCAGCAGCCCCGGGACAGGGTGGTCCCGGGGGGCTGAGCTGTTTTTT
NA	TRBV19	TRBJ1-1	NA	CASTVRGAGTEAFF	TGTGCCAGTACCGTACGGGGGGCAGGCACTGAAGCTTTCTTT
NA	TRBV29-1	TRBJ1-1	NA	CSLSGNTEAFF	TGCAGCTTGTCGGGAAACACTGAAGCTTTCTTT
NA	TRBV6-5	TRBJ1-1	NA	CASSYGGRTEAFF	TGTGCCAGCAGTTATGGAGGGAGGACTGAAGCTTTCTTT
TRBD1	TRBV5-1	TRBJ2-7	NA	CASTTGQGRDEQYF	TGCGCCAGCACTACCGGACAGGGTCGAGACGAGCAGTACTTC
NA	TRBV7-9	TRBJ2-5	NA	CASSPSRGTQYF	TGTGCCAGCAGCCCCAGTAGGGGGACCCAGTACTTC
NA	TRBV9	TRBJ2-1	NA	CASSVGRGQNGNEQFF	TGTGCCAGCAGCGTAGGGAGGGGGCAAAATGGCAATGAGCAGTTCTTC
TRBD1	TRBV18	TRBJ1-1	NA	CASSPDRGHTEAFF	TGTGCCAGCTCACCGGACAGGGGGCACACTGAAGCTTTCTTT
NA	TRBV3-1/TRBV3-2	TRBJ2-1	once	CASSPLGGELPNEQFF	TGTGCCAGCAGCCCCCTTGGCGGGGAGTTACCAAATGAGCAGTTCTTC
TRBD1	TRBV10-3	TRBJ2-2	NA	CAISPDRVTGELFF	TGTGCCATCAGCCCGGACAGGGTCACCGGGGAGCTGTTTTTT
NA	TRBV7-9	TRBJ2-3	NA	CASSSADTQYF	TGTGCCAGCTCTAGCGCAGATACGCAGTATTTT
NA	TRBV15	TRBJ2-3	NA	CATSREETSDTQYF	TGTGCCACCAGCAGAGAGGAGACTAGTGATACGCAGTATTTT
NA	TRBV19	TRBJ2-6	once	CASSHRDAGANVLTF	TGTGCCAGTAGCCACAGGGACGCTGGGGCCAACGTCCTGACTTTC
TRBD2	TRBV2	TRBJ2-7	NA	CASSDGSGGPYEQYF	TGTGCCAGCAGTGATGGTAGCGGGGGGCCTTACGAGCAGTACTTC
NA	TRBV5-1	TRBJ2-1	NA	CASSSTTSGNEQFF	TGCGCCAGCAGCTCCACTACTTCAGGGAATGAGCAGTTCTTC
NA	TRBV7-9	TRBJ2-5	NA	CASSFSGTSGTQYF	TGTGCCAGCAGCTTTAGTGGTACCTCGGGGACCCAGTACTTC
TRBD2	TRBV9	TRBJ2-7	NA	CASSVGDALAATYEQYF	TGTGCCAGCAGCGTAGGCGACGCCCTAGCGGCCACCTACGAGCAGTACTTC
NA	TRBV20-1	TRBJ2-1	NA	CSASSWNEQFF	TGCAGTGCTAGTAGCTGGAATGAGCAGTTCTTC
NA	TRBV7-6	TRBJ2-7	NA	CASSLGVLPYEQYF	TGTGCCAGCAGCCTCGGGGTCCTCCCCTACGAGCAGTACTTC
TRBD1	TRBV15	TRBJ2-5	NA	CATSREQGIQETQYF	TGTGCCACCAGCAGAGAACAGGGGATCCAAGAGACCCAGTACTTC
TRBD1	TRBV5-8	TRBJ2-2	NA	CASSLRGRVNTGELFF	TGTGCCAGCAGCTTGAGGGGGCGTGTGAACACCGGGGAGCTGTTTTTT
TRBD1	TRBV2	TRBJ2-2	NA	CASAPTRDSNTGELFF	TGTGCCAGCGCCCCCACCCGGGACAGTAACACCGGGGAGCTGTTTTTT
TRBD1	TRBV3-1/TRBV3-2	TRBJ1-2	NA	CASSFDRGYGYTF	TGTGCCAGCAGCTTCGACAGGGGCTATGGCTACACCTTC
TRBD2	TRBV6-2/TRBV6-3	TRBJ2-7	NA	CASSRNLAGGNPLSEQYF	TGTGCCAGCAGTCGGAATCTAGCGGGGGGAAATCCCCTTTCCGAGCAGTACTTC
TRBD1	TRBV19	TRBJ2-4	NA	CASSIVGDRGLLGNIQYF	TGTGCCAGTAGTATAGTTGGAGACAGGGGGCTTTTGGGAAACATTCAGTACTTC
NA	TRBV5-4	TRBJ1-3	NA	CASSSRIGRGNTIYF	TGTGCCAGCAGCTCCAGGATCGGGAGGGGAAACACCATATATTTT
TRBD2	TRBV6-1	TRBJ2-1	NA	CASSELAGGTRSYNEQFF	TGTGCCAGCAGTGAATTGGCGGGGGGGACCCGCTCCTACAATGAGCAGTTCTTC